These 21 T cell receptor beta chains came from one sample sequenced in a study of control samples from healthy donors and cancer patients. Clones were sequenced by immunoSEQ multiplex PCR, and TCRdb holds only the in-frame ones, with some missing. The data contain 150,000 to 200,000 clones, approximately 94% of them singletons. The sample taken for sequencing was blood. These receptors all stem from a woman in her 40s in good health.

The chain has TRBV5-5 and TRBJ2-3, with 14 bases lining up with TRBD2. The CDR3 loop spans 19 amino acids. V trimming: 3 bases; J trimming: 4 bases; junction bases outside the gene matches: 13. CDR1 is SGHKS and CDR2 is YYEKEE in the germline V gene (reference sequence). The CDR3 protein is CASSSLPGLAGESADTQYF. CDR3 nucleotides: TGTGCCAGCAGCTCTCTCCCGGGACTAGCGGGGGAATCCGCAGATACGCAGTATTTT.

The chain is built from TRBV30 and TRBJ1-1, with D uncertain. The CDR3 has 14 residues. Germline CDR1 is GTSNPN and CDR2 is SVGIG (reference sequence). V gave up 1 base and J gave up 0 bases, with 9 bases separating them. The CDR3 DNA reads TGTGCCTGGAGTGCTACAGCCCTGAACACTGAAGCTTTCTTT. This gives the protein CAWSATALNTEAFF.

V and J are TRBV9 and TRBJ2-7; unclear D gene. CDR3 size: 13 residues. V was shortened by 0 bases and J by 6 bases, with 10 bases between the two germline ends. Per the germline V gene, CDR1 is SGDLS and CDR2 is YYNGEE. This CDR3 is CASSVVEVSEQYF. The CDR3 DNA reads TGTGCCAGCAGCGTAGTTGAGGTTTCCGAGCAGTACTTC.

V usage is TRBV5-5 and J usage is TRBJ1-5; maybe TRBD1 (6 bases). V lost 4 bases and J lost 4, with 15 bases in between. The CDR3 loop spans 15 amino acids. The V gene's germline CDR1 is SGHKS and CDR2 YYEKEE (reference sequence). CDR3 loop: CASSPFGQTNQPQHF. The CDR3 nucleotides are TGTGCCAGCAGCCCCTTTGGACAGACGAATCAGCCCCAGCATTTT.

The chain's CDR3 is CASSKEGLRRANEKLFF. The CDR3 region has the DNA TGTGCCAGCAGCAAAGAGGGACTCAGGAGGGCTAATGAAAAACTGTTTTTT. V is TRBV21-1 and J is TRBJ1-4. TRBV21-1 is shown as a pseudogene. The CDR3 length is 17 residues.

V and J are TRBV5-1 and TRBJ1-3; 8 bases are shared with TRBD1. The V segment lost 0 bases and the J segment 4 bases; nucleotides outside the gene matches: 15. The CDR3 totals 19 residues. In germline, CDR1 is SGHRS, CDR2 YFSETQ. The CDR3 here is CASSLATLWTGTTGNTIYF. In DNA form, the CDR3 reads TGCGCCAGCAGCTTGGCGACGCTTTGGACAGGGACCACGGGAAACACCATATATTTT.

This chain links TRBV6-6 with TRBJ2-7; TRBD2 matches 9 bases. CDR1 and CDR2 from the germline V gene are MNHNY and SVGAGI (reference sequence). CDR3 length equals 15 residues. Germline trimming cut 2 bases from V and 5 bases from J; bases unmatched to any gene: 7. The CDR3 protein is CASSYRPAGGHEQYF. The CDR3 bases are TGTGCCAGCAGTTACCGTCCAGCGGGAGGCCACGAGCAGTACTTC.

CDR3 region: CASSWRQGAQPQHF. CDR3 coding DNA: TGTGCCAGCAGTTGGAGACAGGGGGCTCAGCCCCAGCATTTT. This rearrangement joins TRBV27 to TRBJ1-5, with 10 positions matching TRBD1. V was pared by 4 bases and J by 6 bases, with 3 bases of the junction left unmatched. The germline V gene has CDR1 MNHEY and CDR2 SMNVEV (reference sequence). The CDR3 runs 14 residues.

V usage is TRBV6-2 or TRBV6-3 and J usage is TRBJ2-7; unclear D gene. This CDR3 region has 13 residues. The V end was cut by 2 bases, the J end by 7 bases, with 12 bases between. CDR1 is MNHEY and CDR2 is SVGEGT in the germline V gene. CDR3 protein: CASSYQYRGEQYF. The CDR3 DNA reads as TGTGCCAGCAGTTACCAATACCGTGGAGAGCAGTACTTC.

J is TRBJ2-1 and V is TRBV5-1; possibly TRBD1 or TRBD2 for D (5 bases each). The CDR3 contains 16 residues. The V end was cut by 4 bases, the J end by 8 bases, with 22 bases between. CDR1 is SGHRS, CDR2 YFSETQ, per germline. The CDR3 sequence is CASSRTGTQASDEQFF. CDR3 nucleotide sequence: TGCGCCAGCAGCCGAACCGGGACCCAGGCCTCGGATGAGCAGTTCTTC.

The chain is built from TRBV7-2 and TRBJ1-5; D is unclear. V dropped 5 bases and J dropped 6 bases, with 8 bases sitting between them. CDR3 length equals 12 residues. CDR1 SGHTA and CDR2 FQGNSA come from the germline V gene. The CDR3 nucleotides are TGTGCCAGCAGCCCCCCGTTTCAGCCCCAGCATTTT. Translated: CASSPPFQPQHF.

V gene TRBV7-2 combines with J gene TRBJ1-2; D gene ambiguous. The CDR3 spans 14 residues. Trimming took off 5 bases at V and 7 bases at J, with 17 bases between the two ends. Germline CDR1 reads SGHTA; CDR2 reads FQGNSA. The CDR3 sequence is CASSPELVARGYTF. DNA of the CDR3: TGTGCCAGCAGCCCAGAGCTCGTTGCGCGTGGCTACACCTTC.

The chain is built from TRBV7-2 and TRBJ2-5; D remains ambiguous. Germline CDR1 reads SGHTA; CDR2 reads FQGNSA. CDR3 length equals 13 residues. V lost 8 bases and J 2 bases, leaving 12 bases between the germline ends. The CDR3 spells CASGRSFQETQYF. For the CDR3, the DNA is TGTGCCAGCGGGCGAAGCTTTCAAGAGACCCAGTACTTC. Full variable domain (remainder filled in from reference TRBV7-2 and TRBJ2-5): GAGVSQSPSNKVTEKGKDVELRCDPISGHTALYWYRQSLGQGLEFLIYFQGNSAPDKSGLPSDRFSAERTGGSVSTLTIQRTQQEDSAVYLCASGRSFQETQYFGPGTRLLVL.

The chain uses TRBV19 and TRBJ1-2; tentative D call: TRBD1 (6 bases). Trimming cost V 10 bases and J 2 bases, with 11 bases left between them. The CDR3 length is 12 residues. Germline V gives CDR1 LNHDA, CDR2 SQIVND (reference sequence). This CDR3 is CATTDRNYGYTF. The CDR3, as DNA: TGTGCCACCACGGACAGAAACTATGGCTACACCTTC.

The V gene is TRBV18, the J gene TRBJ2-1; D is unresolved. Trimming stripped 3 bases from V and 0 bases from J, with 9 bases between. The CDR3 spans 15 residues. Looked up from germline, CDR1 is KGHSH and CDR2 is LQKENI. CDR3 in amino acids: CASSPGAGSYNEQFF. In nucleotides, the CDR3 is TGTGCCAGCTCACCGGGCGCCGGCTCCTACAATGAGCAGTTCTTC.

The V and J genes are TRBV10-3 and TRBJ2-7; D gene uncertain. Germline CDR1 is ENHRY and CDR2 is SYGVKD. V lost 3 bases and J 3 bases, leaving 3 bases between the germline ends. This CDR3 has 11 residues. The CDR3 loop reads CAISDSYEQYF. The CDR3 nucleotides read TGTGCCATCAGTGACAGCTACGAGCAGTACTTC.

This chain connects TRBV19 to TRBJ2-3; the D is unclear. The germline V and J ends were trimmed by 7 bases and 1 base, with 9 bases remaining between them. Germline V gene data show CDR1 as LNHDA and CDR2 as SQIVND (reference sequence). The CDR3 spans 13 residues. This chain's CDR3 is CASNLGGTDTQYF. CDR3 DNA sequence: TGTGCCAGTAATCTGGGCGGCACAGATACGCAGTATTTT. Combining the CDR3 with reference TRBV19 and TRBJ2-3 gives the whole variable domain DGGITQSPKYLFRKEGQNVTLSCEQNLNHDAMYWYRQDPGQGLRLIYYSQIVNDFQKGDIAEGYSVSREKKESFPLTVTSAQKNPTAFYLCASNLGGTDTQYFGPGTRLTVL.

The chain has TRBV14 and TRBJ2-7; 10 bases map to TRBD1. J gave up 3 bases and V 2 bases, and 4 bases lay outside the gene matches. Germline V gene sequence: CDR1 SGHDN, CDR2 FVKESK. This CDR3 has 15 residues. The CDR3 coding sequence is TGTGCCAGCAGCCAATGGGGGACAGGGGTCTACGAGCAGTACTTC. Its protein product is CASSQWGTGVYEQYF.

CDR3 nucleotide sequence: TGTGCCAGCAGCGCGGACAGCCTGAACACTGAAGCTTTCTTT. Translated: CASSADSLNTEAFF. The chain has TRBV9 and TRBJ1-1; D possibly corresponds to TRBD1 (6 bases). The CDR3 covers 14 residues. V gave up 3 bases and J gave up 0 bases, with 9 bases separating them. CDR1 and CDR2 from the germline V gene are SGDLS and YYNGEE.

The V gene is TRBV30, the J gene TRBJ1-2; tentatively, D is TRBD1 (5 bases). The V end lost 0 bases, the J end lost 13 bases, and 12 bases lay between the germline ends. Germline CDR1 GTSNPN, CDR2 SVGIG (reference sequence). This CDR3 contains 11 residues. CDR3 in DNA: TGTGCCTGGAGTGTAGCCAGGGCTGGCACCTTC. Encoded protein: CAWSVARAGTF.

This chain connects TRBV10-3 to TRBJ2-1, with 7 bases lining up with TRBD1. The CDR3 has 15 amino acids. Germline V lookup: CDR1 ENHRY, CDR2 SYGVKD. J gave up 5 bases and V 0 bases, and 4 bases lay outside the gene matches. The DNA of the CDR3 is TGTGCCATCAGTGAGTCGAGTCAGGGGGACAATGAGCAGTTCTTC. Its translation: CAISESSQGDNEQFF.